A selection of T cell receptor beta chains follows, all from one sample in a study of blood T cell repertoires in COVID-19. TCRdb's table, derived via immunoSEQ multiplex PCR, lists solely in-frame clones and lacks some. Here the sample spans approximately 120,000 clones, approximately 82% being singletons. The sequencing input was peripheral blood. The receptors here all came from a man between 60 and 70 years old with acute or convalescent COVID-19. CDR3s include the opening cysteine and the closing phenylalanine or tryptophan. Each record gives: clone size, V gene, CDR3 length, D gene, J gene, CDR3 DNA, CDR3 protein. A D gene is named only where the DNA matches it firmly. Some rows have no size entry. The others give once, few or many, or a class for an expanded clone.

-,TRBV5-1,17,-,TRBJ1-1,TGCGCCAGCCACAGCGAGTCGACAGTCTTCATGAACACTGAAGCTTTCTTT,CASHSESTVFMNTEAFF
few,TRBV30,15,TRBD1,TRBJ1-1,TGTGCCTGGAGTGAGGGACAGGGGGCGTACACTGAAGCTTTCTTT,CAWSEGQGAYTEAFF
once,TRBV6-1,15,TRBD1,TRBJ1-2,TGTGCCAGCAGTTCCGGACAGGGGGCGCTGGATGGCTACACCTTC,CASSSGQGALDGYTF
-,TRBV28,14,TRBD2,TRBJ2-1,TGTGCCAGCGATAGAGCGGGAGGGGACAATGAGCAGTTCTTC,CASDRAGGDNEQFF
-,TRBV2,14,TRBD1,TRBJ1-3,TGTGCCAGCAGTGCAGGGGGCTCTGGAAACACCATATATTTT,CASSAGGSGNTIYF
-,TRBV28,15,-,TRBJ1-3,TGTGCCAGCAGTTTAAATGGGGGGTCTGGAAACACCATATATTTT,CASSLNGGSGNTIYF
-,TRBV12-3/TRBV12-4,12,-,TRBJ2-2,TGTGCCAGCAGTTTCAGTATCGGGGAGCTGTTTTTT,CASSFSIGELFF
-,TRBV11-2,15,TRBD1,TRBJ1-2,TGTGCCAGCAGCTCAAATGCCGGGACAGTCTATGGCTACACCTTC,CASSSNAGTVYGYTF
-,TRBV6-5,16,TRBD1,TRBJ1-6,TGTGCCAGCAGTTACAAGGCAGGGGGCAGTAATTCACCCCTCCACTTT,CASSYKAGGSNSPLHF
-,TRBV5-1,18,TRBD1,TRBJ2-1,TGCGCCAGCAGCTTGGCCCCAGGGGGCCCGAGCTCCTACAATGAGCAGTTCTTC,CASSLAPGGPSSYNEQFF
-,TRBV6-5,12,-,TRBJ1-4,TGTGCCAGCAGACTTCCGGGTGAAAAACTGTTTTTT,CASRLPGEKLFF
-,TRBV5-1,14,-,TRBJ2-7,TGCGCCAGCTCCCCTTCCAGACCAGGGGTCGAGCAGTACTTC,CASSPSRPGVEQYF
-,TRBV2,14,TRBD1,TRBJ2-7,TGTGCCAGCAGTGAGCGACAGGGATTATACGAGCAGTACTTC,CASSERQGLYEQYF
-,TRBV29-1,10,-,TRBJ1-2,TGCAGCGCCCAGGGTCCTGGCTACACCTTC,CSAQGPGYTF
-,TRBV11-1,15,TRBD1,TRBJ2-2,TGTGCCAGCAGCCCCGGACAGGGATACACCGGGGAGCTGTTTTTT,CASSPGQGYTGELFF
-,TRBV9,17,TRBD2,TRBJ2-1,TGTGCCAGCAGCGTAGGGTCAAGCGGGAGGCTCTACAATGAGCAGTTCTTC,CASSVGSSGRLYNEQFF
-,TRBV10-3,16,TRBD2,TRBJ2-7,TGTGCCATCAGTGACGGCCTAGCGGGAGGTGGCTACGAGCAGTACTTC,CAISDGLAGGGYEQYF
-,TRBV10-3,17,TRBD2,TRBJ2-3,TGTGCCATCAGTGAGACCTTTAGCGGGAGAACGCCAGATACGCAGTATTTT,CAISETFSGRTPDTQYF
-,TRBV10-3,20,TRBD2,TRBJ2-7,TGTGCCATCAGTGAGTCGAATCCGGCTAGCGGGAGAGAGAGGACCTACGAGCAGTACTTC,CAISESNPASGRERTYEQYF
few,TRBV14,14,-,TRBJ1-5,TGTGCCAGCAGCCAGAGGGGGAACAATCAGCCCCAGCATTTT,CASSQRGNNQPQHF
-,TRBV18,14,TRBD1,TRBJ2-7,TGTGCCAGCTCCACGCGGACAGGATTCTACGAGCAGTACTTC,CASSTRTGFYEQYF
-,TRBV7-9,18,-,TRBJ1-3,TGTGCCAGCAGCTTAACTAGGACGGGAGGCAGCTCTGGAAACACCATATATTTT,CASSLTRTGGSSGNTIYF
once,TRBV24-1,16,-,TRBJ1-5,TGTGCCACCAGTGATACTCAGGGGAGCCCCAATCAGCCCCAGCATTTT,CATSDTQGSPNQPQHF
-,TRBV19,15,TRBD1,TRBJ1-4,TGTGCCAGTAGTATCCGGACAGGGGGTTTTGAAAAACTGTTTTTT,CASSIRTGGFEKLFF
-,TRBV5-1,13,-,TRBJ1-1,TGCGCCAGCAGCTTAGACAGGAGAACTGAAGCTTTCTTT,CASSLDRRTEAFF
-,TRBV27,13,-,TRBJ1-6,TGTGCCAGCAGTAAACTCGACAGGCGGCCCCTCCACTTT,CASSKLDRRPLHF
-,TRBV3-1/TRBV3-2,17,TRBD1,TRBJ2-2,TGTGCCAGCAGCCAAAGGACAGGGGTCGGGAACACCGGGGAGCTGTTTTTT,CASSQRTGVGNTGELFF